The 15 T cell receptor beta chains below were found in one sample sequenced in a study of glioma-infiltrating T cells after dendritic cell vaccination. The time point: after dendritic cell vaccination, including at tumor progression/relapse. Assay used: immunoSEQ multiplex PCR; TCRdb lists only in-frame clones, some missing. The sample consists of 70,000 to 90,000 clones, roughly 80% of them appearing once. Sequences were derived from blood, sampled after dendritic cell vaccination. The receptors derive from a human donor with glioblastoma.

The chain is built from TRBV4-2 and TRBJ2-7; TRBD1 matches at 8 bases. J lost 2 bases, V lost 0 bases, and 0 bases had no gene match. CDR1 and CDR2 (germline): LGHNA, YNFKEQ. This CDR3 region has 14 residues. CDR3 sequence reads: CASSQDRGPYEQYF. In nucleotides, the CDR3 is TGTGCCAGCAGCCAAGACAGGGGGCCCTACGAGCAGTACTTC.

This chain joins TRBV6-1 and TRBJ1-3; no clear D gene. Trimming took off 2 bases at V and 2 bases at J, with 7 bases between the two ends. Germline CDR1 is MNHNS and CDR2 is SASEGT. The CDR3 is 14 residues long. CDR3 bases: TGTGCCAGCAGTGAATGGGCAGCTGGAAACACCATATATTTT. Translated: CASSEWAAGNTIYF.

The V and J genes are TRBV9 and TRBJ2-1; 15 bases map to TRBD2. The ends lost 5 bases at V and 6 bases at J; junction bases unmatched: 12. The V gene's germline CDR1 is SGDLS and CDR2 YYNGEE. CDR3 length equals 18 residues. CDR3 sequence (DNA): TGTGCCAGCAGTGTTTCCGGGACTAGCGGGGGGAGGGGCAATGAGCAGTTCTTC. Amino acids: CASSVSGTSGGRGNEQFF.

For the CDR3, the DNA is TGTGCCAGCAGCCGAGACCCAAGGGGGGGGCGCCAGGGTGAGCAGTTCTTC. This translates into CASSRDPRGGRQGEQFF. V gene TRBV7-2 combines with J gene TRBJ2-1; maybe TRBD2 (7 bases). The CDR3 has 17 amino acids. Germline loops: CDR1 SGHTA, CDR2 FQGNSA. Trimming shortened V by 5 bases and J by 9 bases, and 26 bases separated the two germline ends.

CDR3 nucleotide sequence: TGCGCCAGCAGCCAAGATGCTAGATCTGAAGCTTTCTTT. Its protein is CASSQDARSEAFF. The chain recombines TRBV4-3 with TRBJ1-1; D is unclear. The CDR3 runs to 13 residues. In germline, CDR1 is LGHNA, CDR2 YSLEER. Deletions cut 0 bases from V and 6 bases from J, with 8 bases between.

The rearrangement joins TRBV5-1 to TRBJ1-2, with TRBD1 identical over 7 bases. With V trimmed by 0 bases and J by 7 bases, 6 bases remained unmatched. CDR1 and CDR2 from the germline V gene are SGHRS and YFSETQ. The CDR3 covers 14 residues. In nucleotides, the CDR3 is TGCGCCAGCAGCTTGGAAGGGGGCGAGAGTGGCTACACCTTC. The encoded protein is CASSLEGGESGYTF.

The genes are TRBV11-2 and TRBJ2-7, with 8 bases matching TRBD1. Germline loops: CDR1 SGHAT, CDR2 FQNNGV. The CDR3 has 14 residues. V trimming: 5 bases; J trimming: 1 base; junction bases outside the gene matches: 4. The CDR3 DNA is TGTGCCAGCAGCGGACGGGACAGGTCCTACGAGCAGTACTTC. Its protein product is CASSGRDRSYEQYF.

The chain links TRBV19 to TRBJ2-1; D is possibly TRBD1 (6 bases). The ends were cut back, 4 bases at V and 3 bases at J, with 10 bases in the middle. Germline V gene sequence: CDR1 LNHDA, CDR2 SQIVND (reference sequence). This CDR3 comprises 14 residues. CDR3 nucleotide sequence: TGTGCCAGTAGTACAGGGGACGGCTACAATGAGCAGTTCTTC. It specifies CASSTGDGYNEQFF.

The rearrangement joins TRBV19 to TRBJ1-2; 8 positions agree with TRBD1. The CDR3 length is 13 residues. Germline V lookup: CDR1 LNHDA, CDR2 SQIVND (reference sequence). V shed 5 bases, J shed 2 bases, and the junction held 1 base outside the gene matches. CDR3 protein: CASSGDRNYGYTF. The CDR3 coding sequence is TGTGCCAGTAGTGGGGACAGGAACTATGGCTACACCTTC. The full variable domain, completed using reference TRBV19 and TRBJ1-2, is DGGITQSPKYLFRKEGQNVTLSCEQNLNHDAMYWYRQDPGQGLRLIYYSQIVNDFQKGDIAEGYSVSREKKESFPLTVTSAQKNPTAFYLCASSGDRNYGYTFGSGTRLTVV.

This chain links TRBV4-3 with TRBJ2-1; the D gene is possibly TRBD1 (5 bases). CDR1 is LGHNA, CDR2 YSLEER, per germline. The CDR3 totals 15 residues. V lost 0 bases to trimming and J lost 5 bases, with 11 bases between them. In nucleotides, the CDR3 is TGCGCCAGCAGCCAAGATAGTGACAGCAACAATGAGCAGTTCTTC. Residues: CASSQDSDSNNEQFF.

The chain has TRBV6-1 and TRBJ1-5; the match to TRBD1 covers 7 bases. CDR3 length: 13 amino acids. Germline V gives CDR1 MNHNS, CDR2 SASEGT. V was clipped by 9 bases and J by 3 bases; unmatched bases: 5. The CDR3 loop reads CASQTGNNQPQHF. The CDR3 region has the DNA TGTGCCAGTCAGACAGGGAACAATCAGCCCCAGCATTTT.

This clone was detected only a few times. V gene TRBV19 combines with J gene TRBJ1-1; 10 positions match TRBD1. This CDR3 is built from 17 residues. The germline V gene encodes CDR1 LNHDA and CDR2 SQIVND (reference sequence). With V trimmed by 0 bases and J by 0 bases, 4 bases remained unmatched. The CDR3 DNA sequence: TGTGCCAGTAGTATAGACGTCGGGACAGGGGTGAACACTGAAGCTTTCTTT. Its protein is CASSIDVGTGVNTEAFF.

The genes are TRBV6-1 and TRBJ2-2, with D possibly being TRBD2 (6 bases). The germline V gene encodes CDR1 MNHNS and CDR2 SASEGT. The CDR3 runs to 14 residues. Trimming stripped 8 bases from V and 2 bases from J, with 12 bases between. CDR3 sequence (DNA): TGTGCCAGCGGACTAATCCCCAACACCGGGGAGCTGTTTTTT. It is translated as CASGLIPNTGELFF.

This sequence joins TRBV7-2 and TRBJ1-6, with TRBD1 identical over 9 bases. The germline CDR1 and CDR2 sequences are SGHTA and FQGNSA. The V and J ends lost 4 bases and 9 bases, in that order; junction bases with no gene match: 10. The CDR3 has 16 amino acids. This CDR3 is CASSSYSGTGTSPLHF. CDR3 DNA sequence: TGTGCCAGCAGCTCATATTCCGGGACAGGGACTTCACCCCTCCACTTT.

This chain links TRBV30 with TRBJ2-1; TRBD1 might be the D (6 bases). Germline CDR1 reads GTSNPN; CDR2 reads SVGIG (reference sequence). This CDR3 spans 16 amino acids. Trimming stripped 0 bases from V and 0 bases from J, with 12 bases between. This chain's CDR3 is CAWSVQGTRSYNEQFF. The CDR3 bases are TGTGCCTGGAGTGTACAGGGCACCCGCTCCTACAATGAGCAGTTCTTC.